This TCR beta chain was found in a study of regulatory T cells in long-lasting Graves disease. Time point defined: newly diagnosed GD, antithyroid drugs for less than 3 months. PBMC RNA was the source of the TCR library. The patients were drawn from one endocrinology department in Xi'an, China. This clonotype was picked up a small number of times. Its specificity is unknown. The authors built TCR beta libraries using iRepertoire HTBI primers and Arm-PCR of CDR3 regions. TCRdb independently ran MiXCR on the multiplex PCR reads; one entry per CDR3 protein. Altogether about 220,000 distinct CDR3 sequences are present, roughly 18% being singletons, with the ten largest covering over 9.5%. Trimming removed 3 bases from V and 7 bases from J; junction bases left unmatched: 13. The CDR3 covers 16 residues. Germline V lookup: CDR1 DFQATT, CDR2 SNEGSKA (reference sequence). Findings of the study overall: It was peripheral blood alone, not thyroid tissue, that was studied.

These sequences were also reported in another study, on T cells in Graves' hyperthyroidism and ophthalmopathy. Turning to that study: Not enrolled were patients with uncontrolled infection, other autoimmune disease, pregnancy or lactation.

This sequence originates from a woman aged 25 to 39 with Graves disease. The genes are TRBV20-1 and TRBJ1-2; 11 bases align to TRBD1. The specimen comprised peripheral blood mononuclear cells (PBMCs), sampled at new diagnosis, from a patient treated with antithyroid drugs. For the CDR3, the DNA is TGCAGTGCTAGGGCCCTTCAGGGACAGGGGGTTTTTGGCTACACCTTC. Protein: CSARALQGQGVFGYTF.